These 20 T cell receptor beta chains came from one sample sequenced in a study of shared clonotypes between healthy human individuals. Cells designated naive CD8 were CD45RO-negative and were positively selected for CCR7, with terminally differentiated effector memory CD45RA+ cells excluded. TCRdb's copy holds only in-frame clones and misses some; the assay was immunoSEQ multiplex PCR. The sample carries about 700,000 clones, about 91% recorded once. Sequencing was carried out using naive CD8+ T cells sorted from blood. Source of these receptors: a man between 25 and 39 years old in good health.

The chain links TRBV28 to TRBJ2-2; D is possibly TRBD2 (6 bases). The CDR3 spans 19 residues. Germline-derived CDR1 and CDR2 are MDHEN and SYDVKM. The V end lost 2 bases, the J end lost 0 bases, and 19 bases lay between the germline ends. CDR3 sequence (DNA): TGTGCCAGCAGTTTAGCGTATTTCCGGGACTGGCCGAACACCGGGGAGCTGTTTTTT. This codes for CASSLAYFRDWPNTGELFF.

V gene TRBV7-2 combines with J gene TRBJ1-1, with TRBD1 matching over 9 bases. The J segment lost 3 bases and the V segment lost 5 bases, leaving 16 bases of the junction unmatched. The CDR3 totals 18 residues. CDR1 and CDR2 (germline): SGHTA, FQGNSA. Here the CDR3 reads CASSEFKAGQGWDTEAFF. The CDR3 coding sequence is TGTGCCAGCAGCGAGTTTAAAGCGGGACAGGGTTGGGACACTGAAGCTTTCTTT.

The chain uses TRBV4-1 and TRBJ2-7; no firm D call. Germline CDR1 is MGHRA and CDR2 is YSYEKL. Trimming shortened V by 5 bases and J by 3 bases, and 11 bases separated the two germline ends. The CDR3 covers 13 residues. CDR3 coding DNA: TGCGCCAGCAGCTCACAGAGCCACTACGAGCAGTACTTC. This codes for CASSSQSHYEQYF.

The chain joins TRBV10-3 to TRBJ2-7; 8 bases align to TRBD2. V was pared by 0 bases and J by 6 bases, with 4 bases of the junction left unmatched. The CDR3 spans 14 residues. The germline CDR1 and CDR2 sequences are ENHRY and SYGVKD. The CDR3 sequence: CAISESTSVGEQYF. CDR3 nucleotides: TGTGCCATCAGTGAGTCGACTAGCGTAGGCGAGCAGTACTTC.

The gene calls are TRBV27 and TRBJ2-2; D not certain. The CDR3 totals 11 residues. V lost 7 bases, J lost 8 bases, and 8 bases lay in between. Germline V lookup: CDR1 MNHEY, CDR2 SMNVEV (reference sequence). The DNA for the CDR3 is TGTGCCAGCATAGGGCGGGGGGAGCTGTTTTTT. It encodes CASIGRGELFF.

The chain uses TRBV5-5 and TRBJ2-7; 7 bases are shared with TRBD1. Germline loops: CDR1 SGHKS, CDR2 YYEKEE (reference sequence). With 4 bases clipped from V and 5 bases from J, the junction kept 6 bases outside the gene matches. The CDR3 length is 13 residues. Written as DNA, the CDR3 is TGTGCCAGCAGCGAGATCACAGGGGACGAGCAGTACTTC. As protein: CASSEITGDEQYF.

This rearrangement joins TRBV29-1 to TRBJ1-2; D gene unclear. Trimming left V 7 bases short and J 8 bases short, with 11 bases between. The length of the CDR3 is 10 residues. From germline, CDR1 is SQVTM and CDR2 ANQGSEA. The CDR3 DNA is TGCAGCGCCTTCCAAGGCGGCTACACCTTC. Its protein is CSAFQGGYTF.

The rearrangement uses TRBV4-1 and TRBJ2-7, with D possibly matching TRBD2 (5 bases). V lost 1 base and J 4 bases, leaving 14 bases between the germline ends. Germline V lookup: CDR1 MGHRA, CDR2 YSYEKL. The CDR3 is 15 residues long. The CDR3 is CASSQAGFTGYEQYF. In DNA form, the CDR3 reads TGCGCCAGCAGCCAAGCGGGGTTCACGGGTTACGAGCAGTACTTC.

This chain joins TRBV7-9 and TRBJ1-5; TRBD1 might be the D (6 bases). V lost 5 bases to trimming and J lost 15 bases, with 14 bases between them. The length of the CDR3 is 11 residues. Germline V gene data show CDR1 as SEHNR and CDR2 as FQNEAQ (reference sequence). DNA of the CDR3: TGTGCCAGCAGCACGCAGGGGACCCTGCATTTT. Its protein product is CASSTQGTLHF. Variable domain in full (rest from reference TRBV7-9 and TRBJ1-5): DTGVSQNPRHKITKRGQNVTFRCDPISEHNRLYWYRQTLGQGPEFLTYFQNEAQLEKSRLLSDRFSAERPKGSFSTLEIQRTEQGDSAMYLCASSTQGTLHFGDGTRLSIL.

The sample holds a few counts of this clone. The genes are TRBV28 and TRBJ1-5, with D hard to call. Per the germline V gene, CDR1 is MDHEN and CDR2 is SYDVKM. V lost 5 bases, J lost 6 bases, and 8 bases lay in between. This CDR3 contains 12 residues. The DNA of the CDR3 is TGTGCCAGCAGTCTCCGGGGTCAGCCCCAGCATTTT. Its translation: CASSLRGQPQHF.

V and J are TRBV2 and TRBJ1-5; D ambiguous. V lost 3 bases and J lost 3, with 15 bases in between. This CDR3 is 16 amino acids long. Per the germline V gene, CDR1 is SNHLY and CDR2 is FYNNEI. The DNA of the CDR3 is TGTGCCAGCAGTGACCCAGTAGTGAGTTTCAATCAGCCCCAGCATTTT. It encodes CASSDPVVSFNQPQHF.

This clone was counted between two and nine times. Other DNA sequences in the sample encode the same CDR3. The genes are TRBV27 and TRBJ2-7; maybe TRBD1 (5 bases). V lost 2 bases to trimming and J lost 1 base, with 9 bases between them. There are 14 residues in the CDR3. Germline V gives CDR1 MNHEY, CDR2 SMNVEV (reference sequence). The CDR3 loop reads CASSLAGASYEQYF. The CDR3 DNA follows: TGTGCCAGCAGTTTAGCTGGGGCGTCCTACGAGCAGTACTTC.

The DNA for the CDR3 is TGTGCCAGCAGTTATAGCTCGCTAGCGGAGAGCTACGAGCAGTACTTC. Its protein product is CASSYSSLAESYEQYF. This rearrangement joins TRBV6-5 to TRBJ2-7, with TRBD2 matching over 7 bases. CDR1 MNHEY and CDR2 SVGAGI come from the germline V gene. V shed 3 bases, J shed 3 bases, and the junction held 11 bases outside the gene matches. This CDR3 is built from 16 residues.

Concerning this clone: Other DNA sequences of this sample code for an identical CDR3. The chain carries TRBV11-2 and TRBJ2-1; D ambiguous. Germline-derived CDR1 and CDR2 are SGHAT and FQNNGV. The CDR3 contains 11 residues. Trimming removed 1 base at V and 7 bases at J, with 2 bases between. CDR3 protein: CASSLGNEQFF. Here the CDR3 DNA reads TGTGCCAGCAGCTTAGGTAATGAGCAGTTCTTC.

The DNA of the CDR3 is TGCGCCGTCGCTTCAGGGAGCAATCAGCCCCAGCATTTT. Encoded protein: CAVASGSNQPQHF. This rearrangement joins TRBV10-2 to TRBJ1-5, with D tentatively TRBD1 (5 bases). Trimming left V 11 bases short and J 1 base short, with 12 bases between. The germline gives CDR1 WSHSY, CDR2 SAAADI. The CDR3 has 13 residues.

The chain recombines TRBV5-6 with TRBJ2-3; TRBD2 matches at 7 bases. The CDR3 loop spans 15 amino acids. With V trimmed by 1 base and J by 1 base, 3 bases remained unmatched. The germline CDR1 and CDR2 sequences are SGHDT and YYEEEE. The CDR3 loop reads CASSLRAGGTDTQYF. CDR3 coding DNA: TGTGCCAGCAGCTTGAGGGCGGGGGGCACAGATACGCAGTATTTT.

Only one count was recorded for this clone. This sequence joins TRBV27 and TRBJ2-7; possibly TRBD1 for D (6 bases). The CDR3 runs 13 residues. V gave up 5 bases and J gave up 3 bases, with 11 bases separating them. The germline CDR1 and CDR2 sequences are MNHEY and SMNVEV (reference sequence). The CDR3 DNA follows: TGTGCCAGCAGTATCCGACAGGACTACGAGCAGTACTTC. It yields the protein CASSIRQDYEQYF.

V is TRBV11-2 and J is TRBJ1-5; no definite D call. Germline CDR1 and CDR2: SGHAT and FQNNGV. V gave up 5 bases and J gave up 3 bases, with 8 bases separating them. The CDR3 covers 13 residues. The CDR3 here is CASSLNYNQPQHF. DNA for the CDR3: TGTGCCAGCAGCCTAAACTACAATCAGCCCCAGCATTTT.

This clone was seen only once. This rearrangement joins TRBV30 to TRBJ2-1; TRBD2 matches 9 bases. After removal of 4 bases from V and 6 bases from J, the junction contained 16 bases not matched to a gene. This CDR3 has 17 residues. The germline gives CDR1 GTSNPN, CDR2 SVGIG (reference sequence). For the CDR3, the DNA is TGTGCCTGGAATGAACTAGCGGGTTTCCCGCGGGGCAATGAGCAGTTCTTC. Translation gives CAWNELAGFPRGNEQFF.

The chain is built from TRBV27 and TRBJ2-7, with 7 bases lining up with TRBD1. Germline CDR1 is MNHEY and CDR2 is SMNVEV (reference sequence). This CDR3 comprises 13 residues. With V trimmed by 8 bases and J by 7 bases, 11 bases remained unmatched. CDR3 nucleotides: TGTGCCAGCTGTCTCAGAGGGGGCAGGGAGCAGTACTTC. It yields the protein CASCLRGGREQYF.